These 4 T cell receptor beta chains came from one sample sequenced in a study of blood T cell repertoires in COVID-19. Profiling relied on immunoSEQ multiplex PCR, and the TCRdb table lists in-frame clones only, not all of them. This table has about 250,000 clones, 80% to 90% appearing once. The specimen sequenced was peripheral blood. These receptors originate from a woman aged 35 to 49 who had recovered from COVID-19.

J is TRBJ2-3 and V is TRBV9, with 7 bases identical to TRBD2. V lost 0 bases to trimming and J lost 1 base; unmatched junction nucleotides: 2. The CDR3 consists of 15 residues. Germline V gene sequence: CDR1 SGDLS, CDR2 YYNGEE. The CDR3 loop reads CASSVDGGGTDTQYF. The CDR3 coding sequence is TGTGCCAGCAGCGTAGATGGGGGGGGCACAGATACGCAGTATTTT.

CDR3 DNA sequence: TGTGCCAGCTCACCGGAGGGGCCAACTAATGAAAAACTGTTTTTT. This codes for CASSPEGPTNEKLFF. The chain has TRBV18 and TRBJ1-4; a possible D gene is TRBD1 (5 bases). Germline V gene sequence: CDR1 KGHSH, CDR2 LQKENI. The CDR3 spans 15 residues. Deletions cut 3 bases from V and 0 bases from J, with 8 bases between.

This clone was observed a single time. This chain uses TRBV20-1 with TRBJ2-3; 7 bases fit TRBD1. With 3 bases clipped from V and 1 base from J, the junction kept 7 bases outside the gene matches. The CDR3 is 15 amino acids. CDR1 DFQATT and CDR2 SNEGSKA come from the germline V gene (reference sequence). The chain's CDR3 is CSASFSGQRTDTQYF. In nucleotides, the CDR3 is TGCAGTGCTAGTTTCTCGGGACAGCGCACAGATACGCAGTATTTT.

As DNA, the CDR3 is TGTGCCAGCACCTTCGGTAATGAAAAACTGTTTTTT. Translating it yields CASTFGNEKLFF. The chain carries TRBV5-6 and TRBJ1-4, with D unclear. V was shortened by 6 bases and J by 4 bases, with 7 bases between the two germline ends. Germline V gene data show CDR1 as SGHDT and CDR2 as YYEEEE. The CDR3 runs 12 residues. Drawing the rest from reference TRBV5-6 and TRBJ1-4, the complete variable domain is DAGVTQSPTHLIKTRGQQVTLRCSPKSGHDTVSWYQQALGQGPQFIFQYYEEEERQRGNFPDRFSGHQFPNYSSELNVNALLLGDSALYLCASTFGNEKLFFGSGTQLSVL.